This record covers a single TCR beta chain. Starting 14 to 28 days after autologous transplant, ipilimumab 1 mg/kg was given. Dosing: nivolumab 3 mg/kg IV, weeks 1, 4, 7, 10, then every two weeks to week 26. The repertoire was sequenced with immunoSEQ multiplex PCR; TCRdb's copy has only in-frame clones and lacks some. The sample records roughly 40,000 clones, more than 85% being singletons. This entry is derived from a study of ipilimumab plus nivolumab after autologous stem cell transplantation. The germline gives CDR1 LNHDA, CDR2 SQIVND (reference sequence). V was cut by 4 bases and J by 11 bases, with 20 bases left in between. This CDR3 region has 14 residues.

The chain recombines TRBV19 with TRBJ1-1, with D unresolved. The sample was PBMCs, taken in a trial of ipilimumab plus nivolumab as post-transplant consolidation. The clonotype was recovered from a male donor with multiple myeloma. The CDR3 here is CASSTPGVQLGAFF. The CDR3 nucleotides are TGTGCCAGTAGTACCCCGGGAGTGCAGTTAGGGGCTTTCTTT.